These 20 T cell receptor beta chains came from one sample sequenced in a study of T cells in Graves' hyperthyroidism and ophthalmopathy. Amplification targeted TCR beta CDR3 regions from RNA transcripts. HTBI primers were employed in a first-round RT-PCR of the TCR CDR3. TCRdb reprocessed the multiplex PCR reads with MiXCR, giving one entry per CDR3 protein. The sample includes hundreds of thousands of distinct CDR3 sequences, about half of them seen just once. Sequencing was performed on peripheral blood or thyroid tissue (not recorded which). The receptors derive from a woman in her late teens or twenties with Graves' hyperthyroidism.

This clonotype occurred a few times. V and J are TRBV6-2 or TRBV6-3 and TRBJ1-4; D perhaps matches TRBD1 (5 bases). Trimming cost V 0 bases and J 6 bases, with 11 bases left between them. Germline V gives CDR1 MNHEY, CDR2 SVGEGT. CDR3 length equals 15 residues. The CDR3, as DNA: TGTGCCAGCAGTTACTCGACGGGGGATGATGAAAAACTGTTTTTT. It encodes CASSYSTGDDEKLFF.

The gene calls are TRBV2 and TRBJ2-5, with D uncertain. In germline, CDR1 is SNHLY, CDR2 FYNNEI. Deletions cut 5 bases from V and 0 bases from J, with 16 bases between. This CDR3 has 16 amino acids. The CDR3 is CASSFIAAGDQETQYF. Written as DNA, the CDR3 is TGTGCCAGCAGTTTTATTGCGGCAGGCGACCAAGAGACCCAGTACTTC.

V gene TRBV9 combines with J gene TRBJ1-2; possibly TRBD1 for D (6 bases). The germline V and J ends were trimmed by 6 bases and 5 bases, with 17 bases remaining between them. The CDR3 extends over 14 amino acids. Germline CDR1 SGDLS, CDR2 YYNGEE. The CDR3 here is CASTPPGRGYGYTF. The CDR3 DNA sequence: TGTGCCAGCACCCCCCCTGGCAGGGGATATGGCTACACCTTC.

The chain has TRBV25-1 and TRBJ1-2; 10 bases line up with TRBD1. Trimming removed 2 bases from V and 7 bases from J; junction bases left unmatched: 10. CDR3 length: 16 amino acids. Germline CDR1 is MGHDK and CDR2 is SYGVNS. The CDR3 DNA reads as TGTGCCAGCAGTGAAGTGGGGCGACAGGGGGCAGGTGGCTACACCTTC. As protein: CASSEVGRQGAGGYTF.

Points on this clonotype: Just one base apart from a much larger clone, this may be a read error. The V call is TRBV29-1, the J call TRBJ1-3; possibly TRBD1 for D (5 bases). CDR3 length: 17 residues. CDR1 and CDR2 from the germline V gene are SQVTM and ANQGSEA. The chain's CDR3 is CSVEDQGCPSSGSTIYF. CDR3 in DNA: TGCAGCGTTGAAGATCAGGGCTGCCCGAGCTCTGGAAGCACCATATATTTT. Drawing the rest from reference TRBV29-1 and TRBJ1-3, the complete variable domain is SAVISQKPSRDICQRGTSLTIQCQVDSQVTMMFWYRQQPGQSLTLIATANQGSEATYESGFVIDKFPISRPNLTFSTLTVSNMSPEDSSIYLCSVEDQGCPSSGSTIYFGEGSWLTVV.

Many counts were recorded for this clonotype. The chain's CDR3 is CASSEGYAGGETQYF. CDR3 sequence (DNA): TGTGCCAGCAGTGAAGGTTACGCTGGGGGGGAGACCCAGTACTTC. This chain uses TRBV2 with TRBJ2-5, with a possible D match to TRBD2 (6 bases). The germline V gene encodes CDR1 SNHLY and CDR2 FYNNEI. V was shortened by 1 base and J by 5 bases, with 14 bases between the two germline ends. CDR3 length equals 15 residues. Variable domain in full (rest from reference TRBV2 and TRBJ2-5): EPEVTQTPSHQVTQMGQEVILRCVPISNHLYFYWYRQILGQKVEFLVSFYNNEISEKSEIFDDQFSVERPDGSNFTLKIRSTKLEDSAMYFCASSEGYAGGETQYFGPGTRLLVL.

This clonotype was detected many times. This sequence joins TRBV25-1 and TRBJ2-7; TRBD2 agrees at 9 bases. Germline V lookup: CDR1 MGHDK, CDR2 SYGVNS. The CDR3 is 15 amino acids. J was trimmed by 4 bases and V by 5 bases; bases with no gene match: 9. The CDR3 region is CASSKTSGRAYEQYF. In DNA, the CDR3 is TGTGCCAGCAGTAAAACTAGCGGGCGAGCGTACGAGCAGTACTTC.

This clonotype came up many times. The DNA for the CDR3 is TGTGCCAGCGAGACATCACAAGGGTTGACCACTGAAGCTTTCTTT. Protein sequence: CASETSQGLTTEAFF. This chain uses TRBV7-9 with TRBJ1-1, with D hard to call. Deletions cut 8 bases from V and 4 bases from J, with 20 bases between. The CDR3 spans 15 residues. Looked up from germline, CDR1 is SEHNR and CDR2 is FQNEAQ (reference sequence).

By its share, this clonotype is medium-sized. The chain employs TRBV7-2 and TRBJ2-5, with D unresolved. Trimming stripped 3 bases from V and 5 bases from J, with 4 bases between. This CDR3 is 11 amino acids long. Germline V gives CDR1 SGHTA, CDR2 FQGNSA. The CDR3 reads CASSFSETQYF. The CDR3 nucleotides read TGTGCCAGCAGCTTCAGTGAGACCCAGTACTTC.

CDR3 sequence (DNA): TGCAGTGCCGGGACAGGTGACTTCTATAATTCACCCCTCCACTTT. This gives the protein CSAGTGDFYNSPLHF. The J gene is TRBJ1-6, the V gene TRBV20-1; 8 bases are a match to TRBD1. This CDR3 contains 15 residues. Germline CDR1 and CDR2: DFQATT and SNEGSKA (reference sequence). V gave up 6 bases and J gave up 3 bases; unmatched junction bases: 7.

This clonotype occurred many times. The gene calls are TRBV6-6 and TRBJ1-1; D not certain. This CDR3 is 12 amino acids long. V was shortened by 7 bases and J by 1 base, with 7 bases between the two germline ends. Looked up from germline, CDR1 is MNHNY and CDR2 is SVGAGI (reference sequence). This CDR3 reads CASNDPNTEAFF. The CDR3 DNA reads TGTGCCAGCAACGATCCGAACACTGAAGCTTTCTTT.

As regards this clonotype: No conserved phenylalanine or tryptophan is present at the end of the CDR3, so a read error is the likely explanation. The gene calls are TRBV12-3 or TRBV12-4 and TRBJ2-7; 8 bases align to TRBD1. This CDR3 region has 13 residues. Germline trimming cut 3 bases from V and 3 bases from J; bases unmatched to any gene: 1. This CDR3 is CASSLDRDYEQYS. In DNA form, the CDR3 reads TGTGCCAGCAGTTTGGACAGGGACTACGAGCAGTACTCC.

This clonotype has only a few counts. The chain has TRBV5-1 and TRBJ1-4; 7 bases map to TRBD1. Germline V gene lookup returns CDR1 SGHRS and CDR2 YFSETQ. The CDR3 runs 14 residues. V lost 4 bases to trimming and J lost 8 bases; unmatched junction nucleotides: 8. The DNA for the CDR3 is TGCGCCAGCAGCATCCGGGACAGCTTGGAAAAACTGTTTTTT. This encodes CASSIRDSLEKLFF.

The chain carries TRBV14 and TRBJ1-4; the D is unclear. The CDR3 spans 16 residues. V was cut by 0 bases and J by 4 bases, with 12 bases left in between. CDR1 and CDR2 from the germline V gene are SGHDN and FVKESK. The CDR3 DNA reads as TGTGCCAGCAGCCAAGATAGCTGGCAGATTAATGAAAAACTGTTTTTT. It codes for CASSQDSWQINEKLFF.

This sequence joins TRBV24-1 and TRBJ1-4, with a possible D match to TRBD1 (5 bases). Germline V CDR1 and CDR2: KGHDR, SFDVKD. V lost 4 bases and J lost 5, with 10 bases in between. CDR3 size: 14 residues. Here the CDR3 reads CATSEQDGNEKLFF. DNA of the CDR3: TGTGCCACCAGTGAACAGGACGGAAATGAAAAACTGTTTTTT.

V is TRBV15 and J is TRBJ1-2, with D possibly matching TRBD1 (6 bases). The germline V gene encodes CDR1 LNHNV and CDR2 YYDKDF (reference sequence). The length of the CDR3 is 14 residues. V shed 5 bases and J shed 3 bases, with 13 bases lying between them. CDR3 residues: CATSSRAGDYGYTF. The CDR3 DNA is TGTGCCACCAGCTCTAGGGCAGGGGACTATGGCTACACCTTC.

This clonotype was seen a few times. V and J are TRBV7-8 and TRBJ2-5, with D possibly being TRBD1 (5 bases). Trimming removed 5 bases from V and 5 bases from J, with 15 bases in between. Germline values: CDR1 SGHVS, CDR2 FQNEAQ. This CDR3 spans 14 amino acids. The CDR3 DNA follows: TGTGCCAGCAGCCCGCGAAGGACACCTGAGACCCAGTACTTC. It specifies CASSPRRTPETQYF. The full variable domain, in which reference TRBV7-8 and TRBJ2-5 provide the parts outside the CDR3, is GAGVSQSPRYKVAKRGQDVALRCDPISGHVSLFWYQQALGQGPEFLTYFQNEAQLDKSGLPSDRFFAERPEGSVSTLKIQRTQQEDSAVYLCASSPRRTPETQYFGPGTRLLVL.

The count of this clonotype is one. One end of the junction is discordant with germline, which a read error may explain. The chain uses TRBV19 and TRBJ1-4, with a weak D call TRBD1 (5 bases). Looked up from germline, CDR1 is LNHDA and CDR2 is SQIVND (reference sequence). The length of the CDR3 is 11 residues. Here the CDR3 DNA reads TGTGCCATTAGTCGGGGGAAAAAACTGTTTTTT. It translates to CAISRGKKLFF.

This clonotype showed up just once. This chain uses TRBV2 with TRBJ2-5; TRBD1 aligns across 10 bases. Per germline, CDR1 SNHLY and CDR2 FYNNEI. CDR3 length: 15 residues. Trimming at V came to 6 bases and at J to 4 bases, leaving 8 bases not matched to a gene. The CDR3 DNA reads TGTGCCAGCAGAGCAACCGGGACAGGGGCAGAGACCCAGTACTTC. Protein product: CASRATGTGAETQYF. Full variable domain (rest looked up from reference TRBV2 and TRBJ2-5): EPEVTQTPSHQVTQMGQEVILRCVPISNHLYFYWYRQILGQKVEFLVSFYNNEISEKSEIFDDQFSVERPDGSNFTLKIRSTKLEDSAMYFCASRATGTGAETQYFGPGTRLLVL.

The genes are TRBV2 and TRBJ2-7; a possible D gene is TRBD2 (6 bases). Germline V CDR1 and CDR2: SNHLY, FYNNEI. V dropped 3 bases and J dropped 3 bases, with 15 bases sitting between them. The CDR3 length is 15 residues. The CDR3 DNA reads TGTGCCAGCAGTGAGGGCCGGGAGTTTGGCTACGAGCAGTACTTC. Its protein is CASSEGREFGYEQYF.